The 7 T cell receptor beta chains presented below share a single source sample, sequenced in a study of control samples from healthy donors and cancer patients. Repertoires were generated with immunoSEQ multiplex PCR, while TCRdb's copy carries only in-frame clones and drops some. Of around 180,000 clones detected, 80% to 95% appear once; the ten largest clones hold about 2%. Sequenced input: blood. These TCRs come from a woman aged 40 to 50 in good health.

The V gene is TRBV9, the J gene TRBJ1-3, with 8 positions matching TRBD1. This CDR3 has 15 residues. CDR1 and CDR2 from the germline V gene are SGDLS and YYNGEE. V lost 2 bases to trimming and J lost 0 bases; unmatched junction nucleotides: 1. Here the CDR3 reads CASSVTGGSGNTIYF. In DNA form, the CDR3 reads TGTGCCAGCAGCGTCACAGGGGGCTCTGGAAACACCATATATTTT.

V is TRBV13 and J is TRBJ1-2, with a possible D match to TRBD1 (5 bases). Looked up from germline, CDR1 is PRHDT and CDR2 is FYEKMQ (reference sequence). The CDR3 spans 15 residues. V was shortened by 5 bases and J by 3 bases, with 16 bases between the two germline ends. CDR3 protein: CASSVARLGDYGYTF. The CDR3 DNA reads as TGTGCCAGCAGCGTAGCCCGGTTGGGGGACTATGGCTACACCTTC. Together with reference TRBV13 and TRBJ1-2, the CDR3 gives the full variable domain: AAGVIQSPRHLIKEKRETATLKCYPIPRHDTVYWYQQGPGQDPQFLISFYEKMQSDKGSIPDRFSAQQFSDYHSELNMSSLELGDSALYFCASSVARLGDYGYTFGSGTRLTVV.

This chain links TRBV6-6 with TRBJ2-7; D not certain. Per germline, CDR1 MNHNY and CDR2 SVGAGI (reference sequence). Trimming took 2 bases from V and 3 from J, leaving 14 bases between them. The CDR3 has 15 residues. CDR3 coding DNA: TGTGCCAGCAGTTACATTCTTGCTAAATTCTACGAGCAGTACTTC. As protein: CASSYILAKFYEQYF.

Here the CDR3 DNA reads TGCAGCGTTGAAGAGGAGAGAAACACTGAAGCTTTCTTT. This gives the protein CSVEEERNTEAFF. J is TRBJ1-1 and V is TRBV29-1; D is unresolved. The germline V gene has CDR1 SQVTM and CDR2 ANQGSEA. This CDR3 is 13 amino acids long. V shed 0 bases and J shed 2 bases, with 7 bases lying between them.

The V call is TRBV10-2, the J call TRBJ2-7; 8 positions agree with TRBD2. The CDR3 is 15 residues long. Germline CDR1 is WSHSY and CDR2 is SAAADI. Trimming removed 2 bases from V and 2 bases from J; junction bases left unmatched: 5. In DNA form, the CDR3 reads TGCGCCAGCAGTGAGCAGGGACTAGGCCCCTACGAGCAGTACTTC. Protein sequence: CASSEQGLGPYEQYF.

The CDR3 DNA reads TGCGCCAGCAGCCAGCGGGCAGGGACTGTTCAAGAGCAGTACTTC. Amino acids: CASSQRAGTVQEQYF. The genes are TRBV5-1 and TRBJ2-7; maybe TRBD2 (6 bases). CDR3 size: 15 residues. V lost 4 bases and J 7 bases, leaving 21 bases between the germline ends. The germline V gene has CDR1 SGHRS and CDR2 YFSETQ.

The chain joins TRBV7-7 to TRBJ1-1, with D tentatively TRBD1 (5 bases). The CDR3 spans 15 residues. The germline V and J ends were trimmed by 5 bases and 1 base, with 14 bases remaining between them. CDR1 is SSHAT and CDR2 is FNYEAQ in the germline V gene (reference sequence). The CDR3 here is CASSPMTATNTEAFF. CDR3 sequence (DNA): TGTGCCAGCAGCCCAATGACAGCCACGAACACTGAAGCTTTCTTT.